The clone carrying this T cell receptor beta chain was observed many times. Time point: newly diagnosed GD, antithyroid drugs for less than 3 months. Preparation of the TCR library used RNA extracted from PBMCs. CDR1 is SNHLY, CDR2 FYNNEI, per germline. Trimming stripped 3 bases from V and 4 bases from J, with 18 bases between. CDR3 length: 16 amino acids. The data were obtained in a study of regulatory T cells in long-lasting Graves disease. Sequencing libraries for TCR beta were prepared with iRepertoire HTBI primers and Arm-PCR of CDR3 regions. TCRdb analysed the multiplex PCR reads with MiXCR anew, one entry per CDR3 protein. The sample holds 680,000 or so distinct CDR3 sequences, roughly 16% seen once. This same sample was also part of a study on T cells in Graves' hyperthyroidism and ophthalmopathy.

V gene TRBV2 combines with J gene TRBJ1-1; TRBD1 is a possible D gene (6 bases). The sample was peripheral blood mononuclear cells (PBMCs), taken at new diagnosis, from a patient treated with antithyroid drugs. This receptor was taken from a woman between 25 and 40 years old with Graves disease. The CDR3 loop is CASSDFEQRGATEAFF. In DNA, the CDR3 is TGTGCCAGCAGTGATTTCGAACAACGGGGGGCCACTGAAGCTTTCTTT.